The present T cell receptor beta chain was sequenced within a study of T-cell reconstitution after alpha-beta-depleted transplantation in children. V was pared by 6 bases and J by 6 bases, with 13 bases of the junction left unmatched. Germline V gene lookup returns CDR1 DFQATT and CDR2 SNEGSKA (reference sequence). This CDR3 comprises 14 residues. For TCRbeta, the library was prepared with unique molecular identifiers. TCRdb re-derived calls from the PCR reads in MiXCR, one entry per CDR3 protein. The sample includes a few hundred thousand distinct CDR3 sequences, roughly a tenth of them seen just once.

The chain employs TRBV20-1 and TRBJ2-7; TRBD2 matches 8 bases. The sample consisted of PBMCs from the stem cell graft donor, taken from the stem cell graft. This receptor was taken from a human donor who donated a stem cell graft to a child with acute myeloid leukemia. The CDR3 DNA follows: TGCAGTGCCAGTCAAATTGTGGCGGGAGGCGAGCAGTACTTC. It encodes CSASQIVAGGEQYF.